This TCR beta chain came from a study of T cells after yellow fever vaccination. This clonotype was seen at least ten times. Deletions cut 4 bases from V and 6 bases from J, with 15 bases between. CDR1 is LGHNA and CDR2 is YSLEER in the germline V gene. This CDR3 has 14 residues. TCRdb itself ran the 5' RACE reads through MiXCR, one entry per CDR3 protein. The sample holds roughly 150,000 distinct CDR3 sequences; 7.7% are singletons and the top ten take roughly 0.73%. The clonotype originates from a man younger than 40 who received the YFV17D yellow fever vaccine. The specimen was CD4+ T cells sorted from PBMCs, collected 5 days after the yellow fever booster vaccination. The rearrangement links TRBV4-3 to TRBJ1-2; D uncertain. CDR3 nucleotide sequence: TGCGCCAGCAGCCGCTATACTGACGCCAATGGCTACACCTTC. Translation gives CASSRYTDANGYTF.